This T cell receptor (beta chain) derives from a study of post-analysis software for immune sequencing data. Points from the study as a whole: Five or six TRBV segments, TRBV5-6, TRBV5-1 and TRBV20-1 among them, were found more frequent in patients than controls.

CDR3 length equals 13 residues. CDR1 and CDR2 from the germline V gene are KGHDR and SFDVKD. Deletions cut 3 bases from V and 6 bases from J, with 8 bases between. Libraries were made from TCR beta cDNA, and they carried unique molecular identifiers. T cells numbering roughly 0.9 to 10 million yielded cDNA molecules that totaled about 500,000. TCRdb independently ran MiXCR on the PCR reads; one entry per CDR3 protein. The table includes some 690,000 distinct CDR3 sequences, 25% to 30% detected once. Comments on this clonotype: Its specificity is not known.

The genes are TRBV24-1 and TRBJ2-1; D unresolved. This TCR came from a girl between 5 and 17 years old with multiple sclerosis. Specimen: blood. The CDR3 DNA reads TGTGCCACCAGTGATCACCCTACCAATGAGCAGTTCTTC. This encodes CATSDHPTNEQFF.